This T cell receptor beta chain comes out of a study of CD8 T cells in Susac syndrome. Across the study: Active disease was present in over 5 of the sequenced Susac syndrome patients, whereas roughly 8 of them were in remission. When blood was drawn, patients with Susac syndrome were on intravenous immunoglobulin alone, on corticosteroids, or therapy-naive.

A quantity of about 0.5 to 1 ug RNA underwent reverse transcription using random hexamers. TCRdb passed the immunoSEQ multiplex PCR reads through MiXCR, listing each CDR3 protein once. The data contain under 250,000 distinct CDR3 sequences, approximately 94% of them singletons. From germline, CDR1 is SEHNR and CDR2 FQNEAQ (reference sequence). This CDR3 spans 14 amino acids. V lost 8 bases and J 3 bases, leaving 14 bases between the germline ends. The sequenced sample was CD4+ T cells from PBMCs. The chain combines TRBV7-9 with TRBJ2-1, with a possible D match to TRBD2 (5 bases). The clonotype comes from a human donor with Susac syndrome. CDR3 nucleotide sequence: TGTGCCAGCGGCGATTCCGGGATCTACAATGAGCAGTTCTTC. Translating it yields CASGDSGIYNEQFF.